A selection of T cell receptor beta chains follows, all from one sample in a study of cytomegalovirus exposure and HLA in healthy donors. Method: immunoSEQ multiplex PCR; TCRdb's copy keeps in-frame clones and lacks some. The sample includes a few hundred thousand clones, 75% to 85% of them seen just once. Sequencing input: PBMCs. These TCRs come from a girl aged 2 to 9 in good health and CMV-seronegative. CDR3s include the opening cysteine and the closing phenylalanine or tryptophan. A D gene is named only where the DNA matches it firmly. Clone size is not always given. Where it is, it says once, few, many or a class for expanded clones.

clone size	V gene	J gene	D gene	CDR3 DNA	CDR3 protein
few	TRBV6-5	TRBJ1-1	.	TGTGCCACCAAGACTGGGAGCGGTGAAGCTTTCTTT	CATKTGSGEAFF
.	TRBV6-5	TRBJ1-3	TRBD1	TGTGCCAGCAGTTACACAGGGGCTGGAAACACCATATATTTT	CASSYTGAGNTIYF
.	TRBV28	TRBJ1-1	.	TGTGCCAGCAGTTTGGAGATTCAAAGGACTGAAGCTTTCTTT	CASSLEIQRTEAFF
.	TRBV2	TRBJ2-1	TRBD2	TGTGCCAGCCGGAAGAGCGGGGGGGTTTACAATGAGCAGTTCTTC	CASRKSGGVYNEQFF
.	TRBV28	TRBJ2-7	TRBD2	TGTGCCAGCATAAGCGGGGGAGGGGACGAGCAGTACTTC	CASISGGGDEQYF
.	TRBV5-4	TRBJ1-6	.	TGTGCCAGCAGTGAGAACAGGATGTACAATTCACCCCTCCACTTT	CASSENRMYNSPLHF
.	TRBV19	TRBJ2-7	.	TGTGCCAGTAGTCGAAAGGGGCCCGGTTACGAGCAGTACTTC	CASSRKGPGYEQYF
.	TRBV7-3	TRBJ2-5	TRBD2	TGTGCCAGCAGCTTGAGCGGGGGGGCCGGGGAGACCCAGTACTTC	CASSLSGGAGETQYF
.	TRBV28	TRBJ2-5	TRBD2	TGTGCCAGCAGCCCCTCCGCTTATAAGCGGGGGGGAGAGACCCAGTACTTC	CASSPSAYKRGGETQYF
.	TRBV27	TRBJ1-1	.	TGTGCCAGCCGAGTCGGAGCTAACACTGAAGCTTTCTTT	CASRVGANTEAFF
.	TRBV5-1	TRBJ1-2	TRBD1	TGCGCCAGCAGCCAACTGACCGGGACAGGTTATGGCTACACCTTC	CASSQLTGTGYGYTF
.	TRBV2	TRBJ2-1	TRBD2	TGTGCCAGCAGTGAAATAGTACTAGCGGGCCACAATGAGCAGTTCTTC	CASSEIVLAGHNEQFF
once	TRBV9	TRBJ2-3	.	TGTGCCAGCAGCGTAGAAGGAACATGGAGGCCTACAGATACGCAGTATTTT	CASSVEGTWRPTDTQYF
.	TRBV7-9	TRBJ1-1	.	TGTGCCACTCAGGCCGCGAACACTGAAGCTTTCTTT	CATQAANTEAFF
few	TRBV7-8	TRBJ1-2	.	TGTGCCAGCAGCTTAGGGCAGGAGGATGGCTACACCTTC	CASSLGQEDGYTF